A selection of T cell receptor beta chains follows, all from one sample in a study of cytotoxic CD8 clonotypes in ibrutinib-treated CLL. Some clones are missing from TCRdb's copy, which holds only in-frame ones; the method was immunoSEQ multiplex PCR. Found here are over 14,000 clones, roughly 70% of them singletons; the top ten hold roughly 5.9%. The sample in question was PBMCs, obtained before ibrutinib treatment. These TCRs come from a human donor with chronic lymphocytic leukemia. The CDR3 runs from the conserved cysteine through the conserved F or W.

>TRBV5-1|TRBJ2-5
CASSPGTSGLETQYF
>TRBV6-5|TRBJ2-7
CASSYSRGLGEQYF
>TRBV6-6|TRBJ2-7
CASSQTRGEQYF
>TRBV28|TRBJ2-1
CASSPTAGGGPNEQFF
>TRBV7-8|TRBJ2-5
CASSLGGARGAQTQYF
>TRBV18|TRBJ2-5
CASSPLGGRGQETQYF
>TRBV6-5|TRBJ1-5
CASSYSDGGDQPQHF
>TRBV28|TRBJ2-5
CASSQLAGQETQYF
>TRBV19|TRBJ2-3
CASSMTSERTDTQYF
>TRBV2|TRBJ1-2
CARDRDTHNYGYTF
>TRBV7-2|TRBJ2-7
CASSSRTAGSYEQYF
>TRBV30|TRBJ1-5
CAWKGRSNQPQHF
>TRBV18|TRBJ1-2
CASSPATGLANYGYTF
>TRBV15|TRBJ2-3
CATSRDGGASTDTQYF
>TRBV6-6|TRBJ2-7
CASRQGPYEQYF
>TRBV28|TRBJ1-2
CASSDTGRPFF
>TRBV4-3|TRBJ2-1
CASSQAGLAEADEQFF
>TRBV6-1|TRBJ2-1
CASGVAGDYNEQFF
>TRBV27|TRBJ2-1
CASSLFWADEQFF
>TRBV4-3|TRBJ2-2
CASSQGLDTGELFF
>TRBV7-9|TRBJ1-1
CASSLYGGVTEAFF
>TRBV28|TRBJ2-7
CASSLGGRTYEQYF
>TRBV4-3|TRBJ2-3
CASSQGGRYSTDTQYF
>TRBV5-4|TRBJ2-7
CASSTGGFYEQYF
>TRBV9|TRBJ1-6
CASSVGPADSPLHF